The clone carrying this T cell receptor (beta chain) was seen just once. Its antigen is unidentified. This specimen comes from a study of cytomegalovirus exposure and HLA in healthy donors. Study at large: Researchers found that approximately 80% of just under 400 genotyped donors fell within the Caucasian-associated ancestry cluster.

General study points: As a later analysis showed, a missense DCLRE1C variant was linked to trimming of TCR beta V- and J-genes. The study listed some 160 cytomegalovirus-associated TCR beta chains.

It was with 60 Vbeta and 13 Jbeta primers that the PCR ran. Sequenced by immunoSEQ multiplex PCR; TCRdb stores in-frame clones only, minus some. The repertoire consists of approximately 110,000 clones, with 77% occurring once and the leading ten covering less than 4%. The receptor comes from a human donor in good health. The sequenced sample was PBMCs.

The CDR3 loop reads CASSQDHFGGELFF. In nucleotides, the CDR3 is TGCGCCAGCAGCCAAGACCACTTTGGCGGGGAGCTGTTTTTT. The chain is built from TRBV4-1 and TRBJ2-2; D not resolved. The V and J ends lost 0 bases and 7 bases respectively, with 9 bases between them. The CDR3 sequence is 14 residues long. Germline CDR1 is MGHRA and CDR2 is YSYEKL.